Listed below are T cell receptor beta chains from one sample, sequenced in a study of T cells after posttransplantation cyclophosphamide. Profiling relied on immunoSEQ multiplex PCR, and the TCRdb table lists in-frame clones only, not all of them. The sample holds 40,000 to 55,000 clones, and no clone turns up only once. The material sequenced was PBMCs. The receptor source for this set is a man aged 35-49 years in good health, CMV-negative, and a related stem cell transplant donor. Each CDR3 is given with its conserved first and last residue. A D gene is named only where the DNA matches it firmly. Clone size is shown for a subset of rows, as once, few, many or a class of expanded clone.

size	V	length	J	D	DNA	CDR3
many	TRBV18	13	TRBJ2-1	-	TGTGCCAGCTCACCTATCACATCTGGTGAGCAGTTCTTC	CASSPITSGEQFF
many	TRBV4-3	15	TRBJ1-2	-	TGCGCCAGCAGCCAAGATGGAGGCAGATACTATGGCTACACCTTC	CASSQDGGRYYGYTF
many	TRBV4-1	16	TRBJ1-4	-	TGCGCCAGCAGCATTGGTTCGGCAGGGGTGGGGGAAAAACTGTTTTTT	CASSIGSAGVGEKLFF
many	TRBV7-2	15	TRBJ1-4	TRBD1	TGTGCCAGCAGCTTTCGGGCAGGGGGTGATGAAAAACTGTTTTTT	CASSFRAGGDEKLFF
many	TRBV19	14	TRBJ2-1	TRBD2	TGTGCCAGTACGGGGGCGGGGGGGCGCAATGAGCAGTTCTTC	CASTGAGGRNEQFF
many	TRBV9	16	TRBJ1-1	-	TGTGCCAGCAGCGTAGCGGGGGGAGTAATGGGTGCTGAAGCTTTCTTT	CASSVAGGVMGAEAFF
few	TRBV27	12	TRBJ2-1	-	TGTGCCAGCAGTTTTGGAGACAATGAGCAGTTCTTC	CASSFGDNEQFF
many	TRBV12-5	14	TRBJ1-6	-	TGTGCTAGTGGTTTGACAGGGAATAATTCACCCCTCCACTTT	CASGLTGNNSPLHF
-	TRBV15	18	TRBJ1-4	TRBD1	TGTGCCACCAGCAGAGATCTACAGGGGAGTAGTACTAATGAAAAACTGTTTTTT	CATSRDLQGSSTNEKLFF
many	TRBV18	13	TRBJ2-5	TRBD1	TGTGCCAGCTCGGACAGGCGGCAAGAGACCCAGTACTTC	CASSDRRQETQYF
many	TRBV11-2	16	TRBJ2-3	-	TGTGCCAGCAGCTTAGGCCTCGGTTCTGCCCGGGATACGCAGTATTTT	CASSLGLGSARDTQYF
many	TRBV7-3	16	TRBJ1-1	TRBD1	TGTGCCAGCAGCTTAATGGGGACAGATCAGGGCACTGAAGCTTTCTTT	CASSLMGTDQGTEAFF
many	TRBV12-5	13	TRBJ2-1	-	TGTGCTAGTGAAAGTAGCTCCTACAATGAGCAGTTCTTC	CASESSSYNEQFF
many	TRBV2	13	TRBJ1-2	TRBD1	TGTGCCAGCCGAAAGGACAGGGATTATGGCTACACCTTC	CASRKDRDYGYTF
many	TRBV7-6	16	TRBJ1-1	TRBD1	TGTGCCAGCAGCTTAGAGGCAGGGGGCGAGAACACTGAAGCTTTCTTT	CASSLEAGGENTEAFF
many	TRBV5-1	15	TRBJ2-1	TRBD1	TGCGCCAGCAGCTGGGGGGGACAGGGGTTGCATGAGCAGTTCTTC	CASSWGGQGLHEQFF
many	TRBV12-5	15	TRBJ2-1	-	TGTGCTAGTGGTTTGGCTCTATTCTCCTACAATGAGCAGTTCTTC	CASGLALFSYNEQFF
many	TRBV14	14	TRBJ2-7	-	TGTGCCAGCAGCCAAGACGGGTCCGGTTACGAGCAGTACTTC	CASSQDGSGYEQYF
many	TRBV29-1	14	TRBJ2-3	TRBD1	TGCAGCGTTTTGGGACAGGGGGGGACAGATACGCAGTATTTT	CSVLGQGGTDTQYF
many	TRBV19	12	TRBJ2-2	-	TGTGCCAGTAGTATCTACACCGGGGAGCTGTTTTTT	CASSIYTGELFF
-	TRBV18	14	TRBJ2-1	-	TGTGCCAGCTCACCACTCAGCTCCTACAATGAGCAGTTCTTC	CASSPLSSYNEQFF
-	TRBV6-6	16	TRBJ1-3	-	TGTGCCAGCCAGAGATCGGGGGGGGCCTCCAGAAGCACCATATATTTT	CASQRSGGASRSTIYF
many	TRBV29-1	16	TRBJ1-2	-	TGCAGCGTCCCCGGGGAGGGAGGGGTGGCTAACTATGGCTACACCTTC	CSVPGEGGVANYGYTF
many	TRBV6-5	14	TRBJ1-2	TRBD1	TGTGCCAGCAGTTACGTCAGGGGGGACTATGGCTACACCTTC	CASSYVRGDYGYTF
many	TRBV5-1	15	TRBJ2-1	TRBD2	TGCGCCAGCAGCACGGGACTAGCCTCCGGATTCGAGCAGTTCTTC	CASSTGLASGFEQFF
many	TRBV5-6	13	TRBJ1-1	TRBD1	TGTGCCAGCAGCGGGGGACAGGGCCCTGAAGCTTTCTTT	CASSGGQGPEAFF
many	TRBV7-9	16	TRBJ1-2	-	TGTGCCAGCAGCTTAGGGGGGGGGACATCAGGCAATGGCTACACCTTC	CASSLGGGTSGNGYTF
few	TRBV4-1	17	TRBJ2-7	TRBD2	TGCGCCAGCAGCCCCCCCCGGGAGGGACTCCTGACCTACGAGCAGTACTTC	CASSPPREGLLTYEQYF
many	TRBV7-9	18	TRBJ2-5	TRBD2	TGTGCCAGCAGCTTAGGTTTGGCCGGGACTAGCGGGAAAGAGACCCAGTACTTC	CASSLGLAGTSGKETQYF